One sample yielded the 13 T cell receptor beta chains listed below, sequenced in a study of identical twins. Each CDR3 protein is one row after TCRdb ran MiXCR on the 5' RACE reads. The table records approximately 150,000 distinct CDR3 sequences, around 3.4% of them present only once. Sample: memory T cells sorted from blood. All receptors derive from a man between 18 and 35 years old in good health.

This clonotype has a count of ten or more. CDR3 amino acids: CASRDRPSTDTQYF. The CDR3, as DNA: TGCGCCAGCCGGGACAGGCCTAGCACAGATACGCAGTATTTT. This chain links TRBV5-1 with TRBJ2-3; 8 nucleotides match TRBD1. V lost 7 bases to trimming and J lost 0 bases; unmatched junction nucleotides: 4. Germline V gene data show CDR1 as SGHRS and CDR2 as YFSETQ. CDR3 length: 14 residues.

This clonotype was picked up many times. The J gene is TRBJ2-2, the V gene TRBV3-1; a possible D gene is TRBD1 (6 bases). The V and J ends lost 1 base and 5 bases respectively, with 11 bases between them. The CDR3 is made up of 15 amino acids. The germline CDR1 and CDR2 sequences are LGHDT and YNNKEL (reference sequence). The CDR3 here is CASSQVGQRTGELFF. As DNA, the CDR3 is TGTGCCAGCAGCCAAGTCGGACAGAGAACCGGGGAGCTGTTTTTT.

This clonotype was seen at least ten times. The chain employs TRBV5-1 and TRBJ2-5; D is unclear. The ends were cut back, 0 bases at V and 4 bases at J, with 4 bases in the middle. CDR3 length: 12 residues. Looked up from germline, CDR1 is SGHRS and CDR2 is YFSETQ. The DNA for the CDR3 is TGCGCCAGCAGCTTGGAACCAGAGACCCAGTACTTC. Amino acids: CASSLEPETQYF.

This clonotype was picked up many times. This sequence joins TRBV5-5 and TRBJ2-3; 7 nucleotides align to TRBD1. Germline V lookup: CDR1 SGHKS, CDR2 YYEKEE (reference sequence). Unmatched junction bases numbered 5, after V lost 6 bases and J lost 4 bases. This CDR3 region has 13 residues. CDR3 in DNA: TGTGCCAGCATTAGGGGGCTGGCAGATACGCAGTATTTT. As protein: CASIRGLADTQYF.

This clonotype was observed many times. The chain couples TRBV29-1 to TRBJ2-5; TRBD2 aligns across 11 bases. The CDR3 has 14 amino acids. Germline CDR1 SQVTM, CDR2 ANQGSEA. With V trimmed by 5 bases and J by 2 bases, 4 bases remained unmatched. CDR3 coding DNA: TGCAGCGTTTTCGGGACTAGCGGACAAGAGACCCAGTACTTC. It translates to CSVFGTSGQETQYF.

This clonotype appeared many times. The rearrangement joins TRBV3-1 to TRBJ2-2, with a weak D call TRBD1 (5 bases). The CDR3 is 15 residues long. V lost 1 base and J lost 5, with 11 bases in between. Germline lookup yields CDR1 LGHDT and CDR2 YNNKEL (reference sequence). CDR3 coding DNA: TGTGCCAGCAGCCAAGTGCGACAGAGAACCGGGGAGCTGTTTTTT. This translates into CASSQVRQRTGELFF. Full variable domain (outside the CDR3, taken from reference TRBV3-1 and TRBJ2-2): DTAVSQTPKYLVTQMGNDKSIKCEQNLGHDTMYWYKQDSKKFLKIMFSYNNKELIINETVPNRFSPKSPDKAHLNLHINSLELGDSAVYFCASSQVRQRTGELFFGEGSRLTVL.

This clonotype has a count of ten or more. This chain connects TRBV5-1 to TRBJ2-6, with unresolved D. Germline V gives CDR1 SGHRS, CDR2 YFSETQ. The CDR3 is 16 residues long. Trimming removed 2 bases from V and 0 bases from J, with 9 bases in between. The CDR3 region is CASSLFQSSGANVLTF. In DNA, the CDR3 is TGCGCCAGCAGCTTATTCCAAAGCTCTGGGGCCAACGTCCTGACTTTC. Filled out from reference TRBV5-1 and TRBJ2-6, the complete variable domain reads KAGVTQTPRYLIKTRGQQVTLSCSPISGHRSVSWYQQTPGQGLQFLFEYFSETQRNKGNFPGRFSGRQFSNSRSEMNVSTLELGDSALYLCASSLFQSSGANVLTFGAGSRLTVL.

In its sample, this clonotype was seen many times. The J gene is TRBJ2-1, the V gene TRBV18, with TRBD2 matching over 11 bases. The germline CDR1 and CDR2 sequences are KGHSH and LQKENI. The CDR3 is made up of 18 amino acids. Trimming took 0 bases from V and 7 from J; bases not matched to a gene: 11. The CDR3 protein is CASSPPSLAGGSRNEQFF. In DNA, the CDR3 is TGTGCCAGCTCACCACCTAGTCTAGCGGGAGGTAGTAGAAATGAGCAGTTCTTC. Supplemented by reference TRBV18 and TRBJ2-1, the full variable domain reads NAGVMQNPRHLVRRRGQEARLRCSPMKGHSHVYWYRQLPEEGLKFMVYLQKENIIDESGMPKERFSAEFPKEGPSILRIQQVVRGDSAAYFCASSPPSLAGGSRNEQFFGPGTRLTVL.

This clonotype was counted only a few times. The chain has TRBV11-2 and TRBJ2-1, with 11 positions matching TRBD2. With V trimmed by 2 bases and J by 7 bases, 4 bases remained unmatched. This CDR3 has 15 residues. Germline values: CDR1 SGHAT, CDR2 FQNNGV. Here the CDR3 reads CASSLLLAGGNEQFF. For the CDR3, the DNA is TGTGCCAGCAGCTTACTCCTAGCGGGAGGAAATGAGCAGTTCTTC.

The V and J genes are TRBV4-1 and TRBJ1-6; the match to TRBD1 covers 7 bases. Trimming took 4 bases from V and 7 from J; bases not matched to a gene: 4. The CDR3 runs 14 residues. Germline V gene data show CDR1 as MGHRA and CDR2 as YSYEKL. This CDR3 is CASSLDRDNSPLHF. DNA for the CDR3: TGCGCCAGCAGCCTAGACAGGGACAATTCACCCCTCCACTTT.

This clonotype was detected ten times or more. V is TRBV7-2 and J is TRBJ1-2, with D possibly TRBD1 on 5 matching bases. V lost 2 bases and J lost 3, with 10 bases in between. CDR1 SGHTA and CDR2 FQGNSA come from the germline V gene. The length of the CDR3 is 14 residues. As DNA, the CDR3 is TGTGCCAGCAGCTTATCGGGGGGGGACTATGGCTACACCTTC. It encodes CASSLSGGDYGYTF.

This clonotype was seen repeatedly, ten times or more. The chain links TRBV9 to TRBJ2-5, with 10 bases that match TRBD2. V shed 5 bases and J 0 bases; nucleotides not matched to a gene: 4. This CDR3 spans 15 amino acids. CDR1 is SGDLS, CDR2 YYNGEE, per germline. CDR3 residues: CASSLSGRDQETQYF. Written as DNA, the CDR3 is TGTGCCAGCAGTCTCAGCGGGAGGGACCAAGAGACCCAGTACTTC.

This clonotype has at least ten counts. The CDR3 protein is CASSRLVASGNEQFF. CDR3 coding DNA: TGTGCCAGCAGCAGGTTGGTGGCTAGCGGCAATGAGCAGTTCTTC. The rearrangement uses TRBV7-2 and TRBJ2-1; 7 positions match TRBD2. Per germline, CDR1 SGHTA and CDR2 FQGNSA. This CDR3 spans 15 amino acids. V lost 5 bases, J lost 6 bases, and 10 bases stayed unmatched. Together with reference TRBV7-2 and TRBJ2-1, the CDR3 gives the full variable domain: GAGVSQSPSNKVTEKGKDVELRCDPISGHTALYWYRQSLGQGLEFLIYFQGNSAPDKSGLPSDRFSAERTGGSVSTLTIQRTQQEDSAVYLCASSRLVASGNEQFFGPGTRLTVL.